These 5 T cell receptor beta chains were sequenced from one sample in a study of vaccination and CD4 T cells after COVID-19. Treatment noted: roughly ten-day PBMC culture with coronavirus spike peptide pools or control peptides (ViraFEST assay). Cultured CD4+ T cell DNA was sequenced using the Oncomine TCR Beta short-read assay. TCRdb used MiXCR to reprocess the PCR reads, holding one entry per CDR3 protein. The sample gives 20,000 or so distinct CDR3 sequences, 40% to 60% of which show up once; about 10% is in the top ten. Their antigens remain unidentified. The specimen was CD4+ T cells from blood, cultured in vitro, collected before SARS-CoV-2 vaccination. The receptors were sampled from a human donor who had recovered from COVID-19.

This rearrangement joins TRBV30 to TRBJ2-4, with a possible D match to TRBD1 (7 bases). Trimming left V 2 bases short and J 6 bases short, with 17 bases between. The CDR3 is 15 amino acids. Per the germline V gene, CDR1 is GTSNPN and CDR2 is SVGIG (reference sequence). DNA for the CDR3: TGTGCCTGGAGTATCGGGCAGGGGGGTGGAAACATTCAGTACTTC. It yields the protein CAWSIGQGGGNIQYF.

The chain combines TRBV11-3 with TRBJ2-3; TRBD2 matches 7 bases. The CDR3 contains 15 residues. Germline CDR1 SGHNT, CDR2 YENEEA. Trimming at V came to 2 bases and at J to 4 bases, leaving 6 bases not matched to a gene. CDR3 sequence (DNA): TGTGCCAGCAGCTTAACCGGGAGGAGTTCAGATACGCAGTATTTT. This gives the protein CASSLTGRSSDTQYF. The variable domain in full, with the rest retrieved from reference TRBV11-3 and TRBJ2-3, is EAGVVQSPRYKIIEKKQPVAFWCNPISGHNTLYWYLQNLGQGPELLIRYENEEAVDDSQLPKDRFSAERLKGVDSTLKIQPAELGDSAVYLCASSLTGRSSDTQYFGPGTRLTVL.

The rearrangement links TRBV20-1 to TRBJ2-7, with D perhaps TRBD1 (5 bases). Germline CDR1 and CDR2: DFQATT and SNEGSKA (reference sequence). V gave up 6 bases and J gave up 6 bases, with 12 bases separating them. CDR3 length equals 11 residues. CDR3 region: CSASQATEQYF. The CDR3 DNA reads TGCAGTGCCTCACAGGCCACCGAGCAGTACTTC.

The genes are TRBV20-1 and TRBJ2-1; 13 nucleotides agree with TRBD2. The CDR3 sequence is 22 residues long. The germline CDR1 and CDR2 sequences are DFQATT and SNEGSKA (reference sequence). V lost 6 bases and J lost 2; bases outside the gene matches: 25. CDR3 in amino acids: CSALFRSGTGLAGLLTYNEQFF. In nucleotides, the CDR3 is TGCAGTGCCCTATTCCGATCGGGGACGGGACTAGCGGGACTACTTACCTACAATGAGCAGTTCTTC.

Here the CDR3 reads CSAKWTSDYEQYF. CDR3 nucleotides: TGCAGTGCTAAATGGACTAGCGACTACGAGCAGTACTTC. V is TRBV20-1 and J is TRBJ2-7; 9 bases agree with TRBD2. CDR1 DFQATT and CDR2 SNEGSKA come from the germline V gene (reference sequence). The CDR3 has 13 amino acids. V lost 4 bases and J lost 3; bases outside the gene matches: 4.